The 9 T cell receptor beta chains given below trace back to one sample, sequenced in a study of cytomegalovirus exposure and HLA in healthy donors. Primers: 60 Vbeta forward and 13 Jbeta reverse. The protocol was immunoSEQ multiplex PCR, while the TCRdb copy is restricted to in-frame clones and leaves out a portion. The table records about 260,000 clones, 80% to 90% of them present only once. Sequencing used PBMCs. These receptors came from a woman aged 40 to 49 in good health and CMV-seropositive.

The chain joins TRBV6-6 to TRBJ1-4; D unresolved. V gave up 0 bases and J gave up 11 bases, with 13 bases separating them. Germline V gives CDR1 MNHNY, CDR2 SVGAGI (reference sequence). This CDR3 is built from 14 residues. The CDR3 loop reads CASSYSVQNVKLFF. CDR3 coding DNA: TGTGCCAGCAGTTACTCGGTACAAAATGTGAAACTGTTTTTT.

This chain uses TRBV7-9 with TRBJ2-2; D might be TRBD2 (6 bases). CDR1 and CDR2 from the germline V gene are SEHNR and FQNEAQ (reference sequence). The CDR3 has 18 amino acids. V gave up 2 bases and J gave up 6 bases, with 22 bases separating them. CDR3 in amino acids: CASSLYRGSMGGAGELFF. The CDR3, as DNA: TGTGCCAGCAGCTTATATAGGGGCTCGATGGGGGGAGCCGGGGAGCTGTTTTTT. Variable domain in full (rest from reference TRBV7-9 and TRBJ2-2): DTGVSQNPRHKITKRGQNVTFRCDPISEHNRLYWYRQTLGQGPEFLTYFQNEAQLEKSRLLSDRFSAERPKGSFSTLEIQRTEQGDSAMYLCASSLYRGSMGGAGELFFGEGSRLTVL.

The CDR3 loop is CATTSRGGLAGDYEQYF. In nucleotides, the CDR3 is TGTGCCACCACCTCAAGAGGAGGTCTAGCGGGTGATTACGAGCAGTACTTC. The chain links TRBV15 to TRBJ2-7; TRBD2 matches 8 bases. This CDR3 spans 17 amino acids. V was clipped by 7 bases and J by 4 bases; unmatched bases: 18. Germline CDR1 LNHNV, CDR2 YYDKDF (reference sequence).

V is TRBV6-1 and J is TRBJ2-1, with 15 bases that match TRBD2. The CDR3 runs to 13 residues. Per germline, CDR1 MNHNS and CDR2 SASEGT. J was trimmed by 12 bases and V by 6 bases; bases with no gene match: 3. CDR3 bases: TGTGCCAGCAGGGGACTAGCGGGAGGAGGGCAGTTCTTC. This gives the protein CASRGLAGGGQFF.

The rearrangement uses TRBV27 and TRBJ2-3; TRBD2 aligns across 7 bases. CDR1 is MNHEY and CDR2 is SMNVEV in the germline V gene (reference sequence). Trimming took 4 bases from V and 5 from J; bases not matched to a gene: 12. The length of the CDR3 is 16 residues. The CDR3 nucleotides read TGTGCCAGCAGTTCATCTAGCGGAGCGCCCCGAGATACGCAGTATTTT. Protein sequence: CASSSSSGAPRDTQYF.

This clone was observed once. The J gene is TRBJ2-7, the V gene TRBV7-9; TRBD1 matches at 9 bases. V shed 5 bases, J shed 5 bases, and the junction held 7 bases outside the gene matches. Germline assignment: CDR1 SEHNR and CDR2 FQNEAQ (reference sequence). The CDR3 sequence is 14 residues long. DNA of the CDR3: TGTGCCAGCAGCCCATGGACAGGGGACGACGAGCAGTACTTC. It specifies CASSPWTGDDEQYF.

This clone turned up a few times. The CDR3: CASSDRRGASTDTQYF. In nucleotides, the CDR3 is TGTGCCAGCAGTGACCGGCGGGGGGCTAGCACAGATACGCAGTATTTT. The rearrangement links TRBV6-1 to TRBJ2-3; 8 nucleotides align to TRBD2. The CDR3 is 16 residues long. Germline V CDR1 and CDR2: MNHNS, SASEGT. Trimming took 3 bases from V and 0 from J; bases not matched to a gene: 5.

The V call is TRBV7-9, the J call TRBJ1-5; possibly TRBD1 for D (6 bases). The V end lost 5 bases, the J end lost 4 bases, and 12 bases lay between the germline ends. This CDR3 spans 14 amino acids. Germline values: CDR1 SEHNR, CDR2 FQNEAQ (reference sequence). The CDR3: CASSIGQSNQPQHF. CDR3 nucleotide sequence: TGTGCCAGCAGCATTGGACAGTCGAATCAGCCCCAGCATTTT.

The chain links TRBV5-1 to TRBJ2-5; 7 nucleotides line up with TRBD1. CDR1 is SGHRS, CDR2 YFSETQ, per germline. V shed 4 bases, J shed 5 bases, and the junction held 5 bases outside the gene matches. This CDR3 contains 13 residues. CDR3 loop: CASSPGQRETQYF. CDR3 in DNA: TGCGCCAGCAGCCCGGGACAGCGGGAGACCCAGTACTTC.